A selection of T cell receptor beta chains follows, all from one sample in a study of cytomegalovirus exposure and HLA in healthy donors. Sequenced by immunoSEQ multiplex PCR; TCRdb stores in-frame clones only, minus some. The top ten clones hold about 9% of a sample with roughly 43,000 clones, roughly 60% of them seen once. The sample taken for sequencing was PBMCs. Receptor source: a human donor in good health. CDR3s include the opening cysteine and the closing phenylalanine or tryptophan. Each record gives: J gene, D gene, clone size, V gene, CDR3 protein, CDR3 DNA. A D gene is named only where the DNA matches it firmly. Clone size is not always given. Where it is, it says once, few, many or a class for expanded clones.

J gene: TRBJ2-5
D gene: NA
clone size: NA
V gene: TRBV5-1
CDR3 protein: CASRPPGEETQYF
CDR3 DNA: TGCGCCAGCAGACCCCCAGGGGAAGAGACCCAGTACTTC

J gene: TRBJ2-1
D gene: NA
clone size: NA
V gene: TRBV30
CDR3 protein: CAWRDTNEQFF
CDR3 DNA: TGTGCCTGGAGGGACACCAATGAGCAGTTCTTC

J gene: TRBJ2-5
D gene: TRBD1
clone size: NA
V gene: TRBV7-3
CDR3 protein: CASSRTGGKTQYF
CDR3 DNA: TGTGCCAGCAGTCGGACAGGGGGAAAGACCCAGTACTTC

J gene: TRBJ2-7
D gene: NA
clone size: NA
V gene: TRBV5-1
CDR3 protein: CASSLGGTGRGVQYF
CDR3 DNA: TGCGCCAGCAGCTTGGGAGGGACGGGCAGGGGAGTGCAGTACTTC

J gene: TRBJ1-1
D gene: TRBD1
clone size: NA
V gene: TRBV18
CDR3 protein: CASSPGTGGRTEAFF
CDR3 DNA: TGTGCCAGCTCACCAGGGACAGGGGGGCGCACTGAAGCTTTCTTT

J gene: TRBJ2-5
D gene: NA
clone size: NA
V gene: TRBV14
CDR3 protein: CASSQYRGGQKETQYF
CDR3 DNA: TGTGCCAGCAGCCAATACCGCGGGGGCCAAAAAGAGACCCAGTACTTC

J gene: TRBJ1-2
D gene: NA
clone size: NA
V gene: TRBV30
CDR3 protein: CAAGGGRGLYGYTF
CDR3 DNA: TGTGCCGCGGGGGGGGGAAGAGGACTGTATGGCTACACCTTC

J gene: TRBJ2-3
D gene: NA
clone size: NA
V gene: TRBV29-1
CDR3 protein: CSARGTPLGADTQYF
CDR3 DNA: TGCAGCGCACGTGGGACACCCCTAGGGGCCGATACGCAGTATTTT

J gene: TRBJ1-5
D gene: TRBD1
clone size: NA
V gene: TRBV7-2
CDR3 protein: CASTEQGAYSNQPQHF
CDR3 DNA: TGTGCCAGCACCGAACAGGGGGCCTATAGCAATCAGCCCCAGCATTTT

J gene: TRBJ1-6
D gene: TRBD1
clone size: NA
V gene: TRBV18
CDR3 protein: CASSPTTTGFNSPLHF
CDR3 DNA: TGTGCCAGCTCACCGACAACGACAGGGTTTAATTCACCCCTCCACTTT

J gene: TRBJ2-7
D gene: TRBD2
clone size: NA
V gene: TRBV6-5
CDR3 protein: CASSFQLAGGPEQYF
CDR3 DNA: TGTGCCAGCAGTTTCCAACTAGCGGGGGGGCCCGAGCAGTACTTC

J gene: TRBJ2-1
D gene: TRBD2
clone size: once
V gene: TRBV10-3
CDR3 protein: CAIRPGGLFDNEQFF
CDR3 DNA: TGTGCCATCAGGCCGGGGGGGCTATTTGACAATGAGCAGTTCTTC

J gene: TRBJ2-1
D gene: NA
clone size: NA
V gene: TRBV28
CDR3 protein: CASSWGRSNEQFF
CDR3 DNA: TGTGCCAGCAGTTGGGGCAGGAGCAATGAGCAGTTCTTC

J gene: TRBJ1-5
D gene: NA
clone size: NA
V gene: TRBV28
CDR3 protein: CASTGPNQPQHF
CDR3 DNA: TGTGCCAGCACAGGGCCCAATCAGCCCCAGCATTTT

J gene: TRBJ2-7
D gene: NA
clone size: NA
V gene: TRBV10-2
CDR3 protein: CASSRDILTYEQYF
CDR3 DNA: TGCGCCAGCAGCAGGGACATCTTGACCTACGAGCAGTACTTC

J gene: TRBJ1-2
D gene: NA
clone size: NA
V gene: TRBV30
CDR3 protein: CAYAGFGYTF
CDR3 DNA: TGTGCCTATGCAGGGTTCGGCTACACCTTC

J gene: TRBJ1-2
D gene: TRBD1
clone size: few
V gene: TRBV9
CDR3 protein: CASSALGGAKQGANYGYTF
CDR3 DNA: TGTGCCAGCAGCGCCTTAGGGGGCGCGAAGCAAGGGGCTAACTATGGCTACACCTTC

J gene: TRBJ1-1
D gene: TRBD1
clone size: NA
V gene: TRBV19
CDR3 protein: CASSIAGGTEAFF
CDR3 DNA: TGTGCCAGTAGTATTGCAGGGGGGACTGAAGCTTTCTTT

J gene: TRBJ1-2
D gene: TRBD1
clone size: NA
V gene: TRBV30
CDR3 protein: CAWRVQGSFLDTF
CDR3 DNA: TGTGCCTGGAGAGTACAGGGGAGTTTTTTAGACACCTTC

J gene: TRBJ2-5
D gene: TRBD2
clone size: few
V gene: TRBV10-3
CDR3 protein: CAISGSSGGAQETQYF
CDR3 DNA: TGTGCCATCAGTGGATCTAGCGGGGGGGCCCAAGAGACCCAGTACTTC

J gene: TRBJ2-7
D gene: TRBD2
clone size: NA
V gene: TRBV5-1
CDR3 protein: CASSWGLAGTNEQYF
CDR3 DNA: TGCGCCAGCAGCTGGGGACTAGCGGGGACCAACGAGCAGTACTTC

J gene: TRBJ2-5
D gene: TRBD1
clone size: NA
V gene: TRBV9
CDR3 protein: CASSRTGWETQYF
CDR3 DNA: TGTGCCAGCAGCCGGACAGGATGGGAGACCCAGTACTTC

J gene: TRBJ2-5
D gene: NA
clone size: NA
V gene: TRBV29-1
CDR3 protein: CSVEDLGHALGTQYF
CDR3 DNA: TGCAGCGTTGAAGATCTGGGACACGCGCTAGGGACCCAGTACTTC

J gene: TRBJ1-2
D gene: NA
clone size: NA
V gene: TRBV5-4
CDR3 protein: CASSLRELYGYTF
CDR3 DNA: TGTGCCAGCAGCTTGCGGGAGCTATATGGCTACACCTTC

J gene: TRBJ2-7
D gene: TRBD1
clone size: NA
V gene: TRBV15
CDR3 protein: CATSSPDRGVDEQYF
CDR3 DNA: TGTGCCACCAGCAGCCCGGACAGGGGGGTAGACGAGCAGTACTTC

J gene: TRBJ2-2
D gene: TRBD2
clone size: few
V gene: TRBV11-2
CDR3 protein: CASSLSLAANTGELFF
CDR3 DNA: TGTGCCAGCAGCTTAAGCCTAGCGGCCAACACCGGGGAGCTGTTTTTT

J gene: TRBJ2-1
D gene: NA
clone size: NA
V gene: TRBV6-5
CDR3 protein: CASTDSYNEQFF
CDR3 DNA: TGTGCCAGCACCGACAGTTACAATGAGCAGTTCTTC

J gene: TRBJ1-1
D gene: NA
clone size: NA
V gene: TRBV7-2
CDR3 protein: CASSFQNMNTEAFF
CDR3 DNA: TGTGCCAGCAGCTTCCAGAATATGAACACTGAAGCTTTCTTT

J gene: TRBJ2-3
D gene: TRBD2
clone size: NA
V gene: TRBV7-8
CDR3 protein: CASSLTFGGGPTDTQYF
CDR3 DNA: TGTGCCAGCAGCTTAACGTTCGGGGGGGGCCCCACAGATACGCAGTATTTT

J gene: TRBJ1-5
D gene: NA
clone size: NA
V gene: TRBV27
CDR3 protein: CASSTPGGQPQHF
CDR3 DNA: TGTGCCAGCAGTACGCCCGGGGGTCAGCCCCAGCATTTT

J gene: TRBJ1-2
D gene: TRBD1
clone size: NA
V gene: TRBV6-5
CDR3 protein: CASRTRDRGRGYTF
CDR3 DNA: TGTGCCAGCAGGACGCGGGACAGGGGAAGGGGCTACACCTTC

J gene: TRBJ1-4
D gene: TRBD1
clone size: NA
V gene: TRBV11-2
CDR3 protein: CASSPGTGFEKLFF
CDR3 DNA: TGTGCCAGCAGCCCCGGGACAGGGTTTGAAAAACTGTTTTTT

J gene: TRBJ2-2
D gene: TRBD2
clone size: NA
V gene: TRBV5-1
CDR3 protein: CASSILPSGGAVTGELFF
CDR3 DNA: TGCGCCAGCAGCATCTTACCTAGCGGGGGGGCCGTCACCGGGGAGCTGTTTTTT

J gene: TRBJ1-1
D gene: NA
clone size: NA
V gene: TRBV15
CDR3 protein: CATSRAFSTEAFF
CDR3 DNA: TGTGCCACCAGCAGAGCTTTCAGTACTGAAGCTTTCTTT

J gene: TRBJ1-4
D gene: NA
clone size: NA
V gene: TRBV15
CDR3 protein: CATSRDLVGVREKLFF
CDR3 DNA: TGTGCCACCAGCAGAGATTTAGTCGGGGTCCGCGAAAAACTGTTTTTT

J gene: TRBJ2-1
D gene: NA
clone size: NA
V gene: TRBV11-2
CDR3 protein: CASSPSARGRLNEQFF
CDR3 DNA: TGTGCCAGCAGCCCCTCGGCGCGGGGGCGGTTAAATGAGCAGTTCTTC

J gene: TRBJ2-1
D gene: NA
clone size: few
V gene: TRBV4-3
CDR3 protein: CASSQERGTYNEQFF
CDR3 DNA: TGCGCCAGCAGCCAAGAGAGGGGGACCTACAATGAGCAGTTCTTC

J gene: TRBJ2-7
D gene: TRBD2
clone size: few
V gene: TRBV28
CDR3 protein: CASSLRGVLTYEQYF
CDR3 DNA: TGTGCCAGCAGTTTGCGGGGGGTTTTAACCTACGAGCAGTACTTC

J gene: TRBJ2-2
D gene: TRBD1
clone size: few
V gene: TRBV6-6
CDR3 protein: CASTERTGYTGELFF
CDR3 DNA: TGTGCCAGCACCGAGAGGACAGGGTACACCGGGGAGCTGTTTTTT

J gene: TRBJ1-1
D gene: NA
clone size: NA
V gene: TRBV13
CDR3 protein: CASSLVGGTEAFF
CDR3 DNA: TGTGCCAGCAGCTTGGTCGGGGGCACTGAAGCTTTCTTT

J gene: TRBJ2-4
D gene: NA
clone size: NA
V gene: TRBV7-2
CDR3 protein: CASRAGSLAKNIQYF
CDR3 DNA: TGTGCCAGCAGAGCAGGCTCTTTGGCCAAAAACATTCAGTACTTC

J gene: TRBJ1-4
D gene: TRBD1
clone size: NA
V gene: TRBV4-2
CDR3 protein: CASSLRTGLEKLFF
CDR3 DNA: TGTGCCAGCAGCTTAAGGACAGGGCTGGAAAAACTGTTTTTT

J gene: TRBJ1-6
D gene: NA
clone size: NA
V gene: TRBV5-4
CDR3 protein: CASGTLINSPLHF
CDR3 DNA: TGTGCCAGCGGGACATTAATTAATTCACCCCTCCACTTT

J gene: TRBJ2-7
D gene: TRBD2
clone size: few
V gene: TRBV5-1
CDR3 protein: CASSGSGGSYEQYF
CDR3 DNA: TGCGCCAGCAGCGGGAGCGGGGGCTCCTACGAGCAGTACTTC

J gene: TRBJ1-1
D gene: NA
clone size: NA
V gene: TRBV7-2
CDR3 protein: CASSLVRQTTEAFF
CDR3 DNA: TGTGCCAGCAGCTTAGTGCGGCAGACCACTGAAGCTTTCTTT

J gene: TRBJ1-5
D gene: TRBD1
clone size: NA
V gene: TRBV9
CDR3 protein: CASSVAGGRNQPQHF
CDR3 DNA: TGTGCCAGCAGCGTGGCAGGGGGACGGAATCAGCCCCAGCATTTT

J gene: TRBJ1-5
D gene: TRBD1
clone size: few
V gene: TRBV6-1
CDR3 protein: CASSEASSGTGGNQPQHF
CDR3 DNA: TGTGCCAGCAGCGAAGCAAGTTCCGGGACAGGGGGCAATCAGCCCCAGCATTTT

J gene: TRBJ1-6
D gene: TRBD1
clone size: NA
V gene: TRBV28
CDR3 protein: CASSPYLGTGEYSPLHF
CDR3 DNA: TGTGCCAGCAGCCCTTATCTGGGGACAGGGGAGTATTCACCCCTCCACTTT

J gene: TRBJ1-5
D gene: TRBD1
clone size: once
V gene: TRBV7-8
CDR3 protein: CASSLAYRGTNQPQHF
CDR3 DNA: TGTGCCAGCAGCTTAGCGTACAGGGGAACCAATCAGCCCCAGCATTTT

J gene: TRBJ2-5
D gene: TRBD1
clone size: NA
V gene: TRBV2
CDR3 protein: CASSQQGQETQYF
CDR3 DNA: TGTGCCAGCAGCCAACAGGGGCAAGAGACCCAGTACTTC

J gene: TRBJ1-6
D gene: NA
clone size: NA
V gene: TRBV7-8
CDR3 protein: CASSPVDSSSYNSPLHF
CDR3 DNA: TGTGCCAGCAGCCCGGTGGACAGCAGCTCCTATAATTCACCCCTCCACTTT